Listed here are 9 T cell receptor beta chains from one sample, sequenced in a study of radiation and T cells in renal cell carcinoma. Some clones are missing from TCRdb's copy, which holds only in-frame ones; the method was immunoSEQ multiplex PCR. The sample includes roughly 150,000 clones, 88% of them seen just once. Indicated time point: baseline pretreatment blood. Specified treatment: 15 Gy SBRT to primary tumor, nephrectomy 4 weeks later. Sequencing used blood, obtained from a patient whose treatment included radiotherapy and nephrectomy. All receptors come from a woman aged 70-85 years with renal cell carcinoma.

Remarks on this clone: A read error may produce the germline difference seen at one junction end. The chain employs TRBV19 and TRBJ1-3; TRBD1 matches at 7 bases. Germline V gives CDR1 LNHDA, CDR2 SQIVND (reference sequence). The CDR3 runs 14 residues. The CDR3 reads CASSLDRAGNTIYF. DNA for the CDR3: TGTGCCAGTAGTCTAGACAGGGCTGGAAACACCATATATTTT.

The J gene is TRBJ2-3, the V gene TRBV6-1; 7 bases align to TRBD1. CDR3 length: 14 amino acids. From germline, CDR1 is MNHNS and CDR2 SASEGT. V lost 10 bases to trimming and J lost 0 bases; unmatched junction nucleotides: 7. The CDR3 DNA reads TGTGCCACCCGGACAGGAACTAGCACAGATACGCAGTATTTT. It codes for CATRTGTSTDTQYF.

The V call is TRBV9, the J call TRBJ2-3; D is perhaps TRBD2 (7 bases). The CDR3 covers 15 residues. The V end was cut by 0 bases, the J end by 3 bases, with 11 bases between. Germline V lookup: CDR1 SGDLS, CDR2 YYNGEE. As DNA, the CDR3 is TGTGCCAGCAGCGTAGTAGGGGGGGCAACAGATACGCAGTATTTT. Translation: CASSVVGGATDTQYF.

The chain joins TRBV5-4 to TRBJ2-2; the D gene is possibly TRBD1 (6 bases). The CDR3 length is 14 residues. Per the germline V gene, CDR1 is SGHNT and CDR2 is YYREEE (reference sequence). V lost 1 base to trimming and J lost 5 bases, with 9 bases between them. CDR3 coding DNA: TGTGCCAGCAGCTTGCCAGGGGATACCGGGGAGCTGTTTTTT. Amino acid sequence: CASSLPGDTGELFF.

J is TRBJ1-1 and V is TRBV27, with D tentatively TRBD1 (5 bases). Germline values: CDR1 MNHEY, CDR2 SMNVEV (reference sequence). This CDR3 comprises 15 residues. V gave up 4 bases and J gave up 0 bases, with 12 bases separating them. DNA of the CDR3: TGTGCCAGCAGTTCATCCGGGACGTTGAACACTGAAGCTTTCTTT. Its translation: CASSSSGTLNTEAFF.

V is TRBV30 and J is TRBJ1-5, with D tentatively TRBD1 (5 bases). The germline V gene encodes CDR1 GTSNPN and CDR2 SVGIG (reference sequence). This CDR3 is 15 amino acids long. With 1 base removed from V and 4 bases from J, the gap between germline ends came to 14 bases. This CDR3 is CAWSAKGGGNQPQHF. The CDR3 nucleotides read TGTGCCTGGAGTGCAAAAGGCGGGGGAAATCAGCCCCAGCATTTT.

The chain couples TRBV30 to TRBJ1-1, with D perhaps matching TRBD1 (5 bases). Trimming removed 5 bases from V and 1 base from J, with 8 bases in between. The CDR3 is 12 amino acids. CDR1 is GTSNPN, CDR2 SVGIG, per germline (reference sequence). The CDR3 coding sequence is TGTGCCTGGGAGACAGAGAACACTGAAGCTTTCTTT. Protein sequence: CAWETENTEAFF.

This clone was seen a single time. The chain employs TRBV28 and TRBJ1-1; D might be TRBD1 (5 bases). Trimming cost V 5 bases and J 2 bases, with 18 bases left between them. CDR1 and CDR2 from the germline V gene are MDHEN and SYDVKM. The length of the CDR3 is 16 residues. Here the CDR3 DNA reads TGTGCCAGCAGTAGCGGGGGGAGGTTGGCCAACACTGAAGCTTTCTTT. This translates into CASSSGGRLANTEAFF.

The V call is TRBV5-4, the J call TRBJ2-5; 9 bases align to TRBD2. CDR3 length: 16 residues. Trimming cost V 0 bases and J 5 bases; bases outside gene matches: 8. Germline V gene lookup returns CDR1 SGHNT and CDR2 YYREEE (reference sequence). Here the CDR3 DNA reads TGTGCCAGCAGCTTGGTGGTTGCGGGGGGGCGCGAGACCCAGTACTTC. Translating it yields CASSLVVAGGRETQYF.